Listed below are T cell receptor beta chains from one sample, sequenced in a study of blood T cell repertoires in COVID-19. Clones were sequenced by immunoSEQ multiplex PCR, and TCRdb holds only the in-frame ones, with some missing. The table includes about 88,000 clones, 85% to 95% detected once. Source material: peripheral blood. The receptors here all came from a man in his 60s with acute or convalescent COVID-19. The CDR3 runs from the conserved cysteine through the conserved F or W. D genes are given only for firm matches. Expanded clones are given a class, and other clones once, few, many or no size at all.

j_call clone_size d_call v_call cdr3_nt cdr3_aa
TRBJ1-5 - - TRBV27 TGTGCCAGCAGGCCGGGAGATAGCAATCAGCCCCAGCATTTT CASRPGDSNQPQHF
TRBJ2-6 - - TRBV9 TGTGCCAGCAGCGTTAGCCGTGGGGCCAACGTCCTGACTTTC CASSVSRGANVLTF
TRBJ2-2 - TRBD2 TRBV7-9 TGTGCCAGCAGCTTAGGGAGCGGGAGTAACACCGGGGAGCTGTTTTTT CASSLGSGSNTGELFF
TRBJ1-2 - TRBD1 TRBV24-1 TGTGCCACCAGTGACCTTAAGACAGGGGGTCACTATGGCTACACCTTC CATSDLKTGGHYGYTF
TRBJ1-5 - - TRBV19 TGTGCCAGTAAAGGTTTAGAAGGCAGGCCTTATGCCCTTAGCAATCAGCCCCAGCATTTT CASKGLEGRPYALSNQPQHF
TRBJ1-2 - - TRBV3-1/TRBV3-2 TGTGCCAGCAGCCCCCTAGTAGGCTATGGCTACACCTTC CASSPLVGYGYTF
TRBJ1-3 - TRBD1 TRBV6-5 TGTGCCAGCAGACCCGACAGGGGTTCTGGAAACACCATATATTTT CASRPDRGSGNTIYF
TRBJ1-4 - TRBD1 TRBV10-3 TGTGCCATCACCTCCGACAGGGAAAATGAAAAACTGTTTTTT CAITSDRENEKLFF
TRBJ2-7 - - TRBV13 TGTGCCAGCAGCTGGGGACTTAGGCGCTACGAGCAGTACTTC CASSWGLRRYEQYF
TRBJ1-5 - TRBD1 TRBV27 TGTGCCAGCAGTGGCACCGGGACAGTTAGCAATCAGCCCCAGCATTTT CASSGTGTVSNQPQHF
TRBJ2-3 once TRBD2 TRBV4-2 TGTGCCAGCAGCCAAGCGTGGTGGCGGGAGCGGGGAACAGATACGCAGTATTTT CASSQAWWRERGTDTQYF
TRBJ1-3 - - TRBV9 TGTGCCAGCAGCGTAGCAGGGTCTGGAAACACCATATATTTT CASSVAGSGNTIYF
TRBJ2-2 - - TRBV6-2/TRBV6-3 TGTGCCAGCAGTTACCTGAGGACCGGGGAGCTGTTTTTT CASSYLRTGELFF
TRBJ2-3 - - TRBV11-2 TGTGCCAGCAGCCTACGCTCAGGAACGTCCCTCACAGATACGCAGTATTTT CASSLRSGTSLTDTQYF
TRBJ1-1 - - TRBV29-1 TGCAGCGTCACGAAGGGTGGGGGGATGAACACTGAAGCTTTCTTT CSVTKGGGMNTEAFF
TRBJ1-4 - TRBD1 TRBV7-2 TGTGCCAGCAGCTCAGAAAGGGACAGTAGCTTATTTTTT CASSSERDSSLFF
TRBJ1-5 - - TRBV4-2 TGTGCCAGCAGCTCAGTAGGGGGGGATCAGCCCCAGCATTTT CASSSVGGDQPQHF